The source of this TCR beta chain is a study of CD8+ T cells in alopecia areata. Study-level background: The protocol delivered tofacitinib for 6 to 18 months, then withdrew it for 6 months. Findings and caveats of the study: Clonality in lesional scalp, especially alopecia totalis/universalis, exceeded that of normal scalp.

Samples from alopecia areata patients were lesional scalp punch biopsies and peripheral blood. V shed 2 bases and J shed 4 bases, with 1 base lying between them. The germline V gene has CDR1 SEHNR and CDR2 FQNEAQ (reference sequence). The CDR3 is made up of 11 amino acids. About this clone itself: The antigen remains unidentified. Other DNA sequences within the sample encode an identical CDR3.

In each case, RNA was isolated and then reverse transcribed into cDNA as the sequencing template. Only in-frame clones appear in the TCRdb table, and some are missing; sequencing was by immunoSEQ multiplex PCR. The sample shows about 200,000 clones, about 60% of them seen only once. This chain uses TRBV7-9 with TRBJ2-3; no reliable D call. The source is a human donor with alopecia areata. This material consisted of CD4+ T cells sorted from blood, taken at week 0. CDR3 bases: TGTGCCAGCAGCTTATCAGATACGCAGTATTTT. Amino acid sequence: CASSLSDTQYF.